These 6 T cell receptor beta chains were all obtained from the same sample, sequenced in a study of T cell clones after liver transplantation. Here immunoSEQ multiplex PCR was the method, and the copy in TCRdb shows in-frame clones only, minus some. This table has around 97,000 clones, about 88% appearing once. The sample consisted of CD4+ T cells from blood, taken around 44 months after liver transplant. The source of these receptors is a human patient who received a liver transplant. Some T cells may be supplied by the graft donor.

This clone was detected only a few times. V usage is TRBV5-1 and J usage is TRBJ2-7; 11 bases match TRBD1. V was clipped by 0 bases and J by 3 bases; unmatched bases: 5. The germline V gene encodes CDR1 SGHRS and CDR2 YFSETQ. This CDR3 is built from 16 residues. The CDR3 loop is CASSLVLGTGGYEQYF. CDR3 bases: TGCGCCAGCAGCTTGGTGTTGGGGACAGGGGGCTACGAGCAGTACTTC.

This clone occurred once. The chain links TRBV5-1 to TRBJ2-5; 14 nucleotides agree with TRBD2. The CDR3 length is 15 residues. Germline-derived CDR1 and CDR2 are SGHRS and YFSETQ. V shed 3 bases and J 9 bases; nucleotides not matched to a gene: 7. The DNA for the CDR3 is TGCGCCAGCAGCTCTCCGGGACTAGCGGGGGCGGCCCAGTACTTC. Translating gives CASSSPGLAGAAQYF. Full variable domain (rest looked up from reference TRBV5-1 and TRBJ2-5): KAGVTQTPRYLIKTRGQQVTLSCSPISGHRSVSWYQQTPGQGLQFLFEYFSETQRNKGNFPGRFSGRQFSNSRSEMNVSTLELGDSALYLCASSSPGLAGAAQYFGPGTRLLVL.

This sequence joins TRBV28 and TRBJ1-2, with D unclear. Germline V gene lookup returns CDR1 MDHEN and CDR2 SYDVKM. The V gene lost 0 bases and the J gene lost 4 bases, with 6 bases spanning the gap. The CDR3 length is 13 residues. For the CDR3, the DNA is TGTGCCAGCAGTTTATGGCCGAGCTATGGCTACACCTTC. Translation gives CASSLWPSYGYTF.

The V call is TRBV5-1, the J call TRBJ1-1; D ambiguous. The CDR3 loop spans 13 amino acids. Germline V CDR1 and CDR2: SGHRS, YFSETQ. V was trimmed by 0 bases and J by 1 base, leaving 4 bases between them. DNA of the CDR3: TGCGCCAGCAGCTTGGAACCGAACACTGAAGCTTTCTTT. It translates to CASSLEPNTEAFF.

This clone showed up just once. Sequence at one end of the junction differs from germline and may be a read error. For the CDR3, the DNA is TGTGCCAGCAGCGGGACTTCATGGGTGGGTTTC. Residues: CASSGTSWVGF. The J gene is TRBJ2-4, the V gene TRBV2; D may be TRBD2 (6 bases). Germline loops: CDR1 SNHLY, CDR2 FYNNEI. This CDR3 spans 11 amino acids.

The chain employs TRBV5-1 and TRBJ2-7, with 8 nucleotides matching TRBD2. This CDR3 is 18 amino acids long. Trimming removed 4 bases from V and 1 base from J; junction bases left unmatched: 16. Germline V gene lookup returns CDR1 SGHRS and CDR2 YFSETQ. In DNA form, the CDR3 reads TGCGCCAGCAGCCGGAGAGGGCTAGCGGGCTCCCTTTCCTACGAGCAGTACTTC. Protein sequence: CASSRRGLAGSLSYEQYF.